The clone carrying this TCR beta chain was detected once. Antigen specificity is unknown. The record originates from a study of T cells in localized non-small cell lung cancer. Study-wide results and limits: A single tumor region was sequenced, leaving heterogeneity possible.

The method was immunoSEQ multiplex PCR; TCRdb's version includes in-frame clones alone and lacks a portion of them. The table shows about 28,000 clones, with 84% occurring only once. V trimming: 2 bases; J trimming: 12 bases; junction bases outside the gene matches: 11. The CDR3 sequence is 14 residues long. Germline-derived CDR1 and CDR2 are MNHNS and SASEGT. This chain joins TRBV6-1 and TRBJ1-1; 8 bases are shared with TRBD1. This sequence was found in a man between 40 and 70 years old with stage III lung adenocarcinoma. The sequenced sample was peripheral blood mononuclear cells, obtained before any cancer treatment. CDR3 in DNA: TGTGCCAGCAGTGAAATGGACAGGGCGGATACATCTTTCTTT. Translating it yields CASSEMDRADTSFF.